A single sample is the source of the 23 T cell receptor beta chains below, sequenced in a study of blood T cell repertoires in COVID-19 (dated by TCRdb to 2018 to 2021). Receptor libraries were prepared by the immunoSEQ multiplex PCR assay. TCRdb retrieved this table from immuneACCESS and kept in-frame rearrangements only. Not all clones are present; in checked studies, unresolved V genes account for under half, and no reason is known for the remainder. Here the sample has approximately 170,000 clones; over 75% occur a single time. The top ten clones comprise around 7% of the sample. Sequenced material: peripheral blood. These receptors were taken from a man of 80 years or more with COVID-19, enrolled during active disease.

The chain recombines TRBV7-3 with TRBJ1-3; TRBD1 is a possible D gene (6 bases). Deletions cut 3 bases from V and 1 base from J, with 7 bases between. Germline V CDR1 and CDR2: SGHTA, FQGTGA. The CDR3 runs 14 residues. CDR3 in amino acids: CASSFTGSGNTIYF. The DNA for the CDR3 is TGTGCCAGCAGCTTTACAGGGTCTGGAAACACCATATATTTT. The full variable domain, its missing parts supplied by reference TRBV7-3 and TRBJ1-3, is GAGVSQTPSNKVTEKGKYVELRCDPISGHTALYWYRQSLGQGPEFLIYFQGTGAADDSGLPNDRFFAVRPEGSVSTLKIQRTERGDSAVYLCASSFTGSGNTIYFGEGSWLTVV.

The rearrangement links TRBV10-1 to TRBJ1-5, with D possibly TRBD1 on 6 matching bases. The CDR3 has 16 residues. V lost 2 bases and J lost 3, with 14 bases in between. From germline, CDR1 is WNHNN and CDR2 SYGVQD (reference sequence). CDR3 sequence (DNA): TGCGCCAGCAGTGAGGGTACAGGGATCGACAATCAGCCCCAGCATTTT. It encodes CASSEGTGIDNQPQHF.

This chain connects TRBV7-3 to TRBJ2-3; no definite D call. Germline V gives CDR1 SGHTA, CDR2 FQGTGA. The CDR3 extends over 14 amino acids. Trimming cost V 2 bases and J 0 bases, with 6 bases left between them. DNA for the CDR3: TGTGCCAGCAGCTTAGTATCTAGCACAGATACGCAGTATTTT. Residues: CASSLVSSTDTQYF.

The chain uses TRBV20-1 and TRBJ1-2; D is perhaps TRBD1 (6 bases). The V gene's germline CDR1 is DFQATT and CDR2 SNEGSKA (reference sequence). This CDR3 region has 14 residues. The V end lost 3 bases, the J end lost 4 bases, and 15 bases lay between the germline ends. CDR3 sequence: CSASTGSVSYGYTF. The CDR3 nucleotides read TGCAGTGCTAGTACAGGGTCGGTAAGCTATGGCTACACCTTC.

The V call is TRBV2, the J call TRBJ1-6; 10 positions agree with TRBD1. The junction had 4 bases not matched to a gene; V was cut back by 5 bases and J by 6 bases. The germline gives CDR1 SNHLY, CDR2 FYNNEI. CDR3 length equals 15 residues. The CDR3 nucleotides are TGTGCCAGCAGTTGGGACAGGGGCCGTAATTCACCCCTCCACTTT. As protein: CASSWDRGRNSPLHF.

The rearrangement uses TRBV9 and TRBJ1-3; a weak D match, TRBD1 (6 bases). This CDR3 spans 15 amino acids. Germline-derived CDR1 and CDR2 are SGDLS and YYNGEE. Trimming removed 3 bases from V and 4 bases from J, with 14 bases in between. The CDR3 DNA reads as TGTGCCAGCAGCGCCTCTACAGGGAACGGAAACACCATATATTTT. Amino acids: CASSASTGNGNTIYF.

This clone appeared a few times. The rearrangement links TRBV5-8 to TRBJ1-3, with no clear D. Trimming stripped 3 bases from V and 4 bases from J, with 11 bases between. Germline lookup yields CDR1 SGHTS and CDR2 YDEGEE. This CDR3 spans 14 amino acids. DNA of the CDR3: TGTGCCAGCAGCTGGAGCCTCATGGGAAACACCATATATTTT. Its protein is CASSWSLMGNTIYF.

This CDR3 is CASSHGLAGRASSYEQYF. CDR3 bases: TGTGCCAGCAGCCACGGACTAGCGGGGAGGGCAAGCTCCTACGAGCAGTACTTC. V is TRBV4-2 and J is TRBJ2-7, with 12 bases that match TRBD2. This CDR3 is built from 18 residues. J lost 0 bases, V lost 3 bases, and 9 bases had no gene match. CDR1 and CDR2 (germline): LGHNA, YNFKEQ.

The V gene is TRBV6-5, the J gene TRBJ1-2, with 7 nucleotides matching TRBD1. CDR1 is MNHEY, CDR2 SVGAGI, per germline. The V gene end was trimmed by 2 bases and the J gene end by 2 bases; junction bases not matched to a gene: 8. This CDR3 spans 16 amino acids. The DNA for the CDR3 is TGTGCCAGCAGTTACCTTACCAAGGGACAGAACTATGGCTACACCTTC. It translates to CASSYLTKGQNYGYTF.

This chain links TRBV7-9 with TRBJ1-2; D gene unclear. V lost 1 base and J lost 7, with 16 bases in between. The CDR3 runs 15 residues. CDR1 is SEHNR and CDR2 is FQNEAQ in the germline V gene (reference sequence). The CDR3 sequence: CASSLGVEVDFGYTF. CDR3 coding DNA: TGTGCCAGCAGCTTAGGCGTCGAGGTGGATTTTGGCTACACCTTC.

This chain uses TRBV14 with TRBJ2-7, with TRBD2 matching 7 bases. The CDR3 is 13 amino acids. Trimming at V came to 4 bases and at J to 6 bases, leaving 6 bases not matched to a gene. CDR1 and CDR2 from the germline V gene are SGHDN and FVKESK. CDR3 loop: CASSPRLASEQYF. The CDR3 DNA sequence: TGTGCCAGCAGCCCGAGACTAGCTTCCGAGCAGTACTTC.

The V call is TRBV3-1 (or the pseudogene TRBV3-2), the J call TRBJ2-5; maybe TRBD2 (6 bases). With 2 bases removed from V and 1 base from J, the gap between germline ends came to 14 bases. Looked up from germline, CDR1 is LGHDT and CDR2 is YNNKEL (reference sequence). The CDR3 spans 16 residues. Here the CDR3 DNA reads TGTGCCAGCAGCCAAACCCCTAGCGCACCCCAAGAGACCCAGTACTTC. Residues: CASSQTPSAPQETQYF.

CDR3 loop: CASSSTKWVEKLFF. The CDR3, as DNA: TGTGCCAGCAGCTCAACTAAGTGGGTTGAAAAACTGTTTTTT. J is TRBJ1-4 and V is TRBV6-2 or TRBV6-3, with D uncertain. From germline, CDR1 is MNHEY and CDR2 SVGEGT. The CDR3 extends over 14 amino acids. Trimming shortened V by 6 bases and J by 7 bases, and 15 bases separated the two germline ends.

J is TRBJ1-6 and V is TRBV2; the D gene is possibly TRBD1 (5 bases). CDR3 size: 12 residues. V was pared by 5 bases and J by 9 bases, with 8 bases between. The germline gives CDR1 SNHLY, CDR2 FYNNEI. The CDR3 bases are TGTGCCAGCAGTCGCGGGGGTTCACCCCTCCACTTT. Its translation is CASSRGGSPLHF.

The chain recombines TRBV7-2 with TRBJ1-1, with 8 nucleotides matching TRBD1. The CDR3 is made up of 14 amino acids. The J segment lost 3 bases and the V segment lost 5 bases, leaving 5 bases of the junction unmatched. The germline gives CDR1 SGHTA, CDR2 FQGNSA. CDR3 loop: CASSAQTGDTEAFF. As DNA, the CDR3 is TGTGCCAGCAGCGCTCAGACAGGGGACACTGAAGCTTTCTTT.

The chain has TRBV12-3 or TRBV12-4 and TRBJ1-1; TRBD1 matches at 8 bases. V shed 7 bases and J 7 bases; nucleotides not matched to a gene: 8. CDR3 length equals 13 residues. The CDR3 region is CASTLTGGGEAFF. CDR3 bases: TGTGCCAGCACCCTCACAGGGGGTGGTGAAGCTTTCTTT.

This chain uses TRBV19 with TRBJ1-5; possibly TRBD1 for D (6 bases). Trimming took 6 bases from V and 0 from J, leaving 12 bases between them. The CDR3 is 15 residues long. Germline assignment: CDR1 LNHDA and CDR2 SQIVND (reference sequence). The CDR3 DNA reads as TGTGCCAGTAGGCGACAGGTCGATAGCAATCAGCCCCAGCATTTT. This codes for CASRRQVDSNQPQHF.

V is TRBV4-2 and J is TRBJ1-4, with 7 bases fitting TRBD1. Germline CDR1 and CDR2: LGHNA and YNFKEQ. The V gene end was trimmed by 8 bases and the J gene end by 3 bases; junction bases not matched to a gene: 9. This CDR3 is built from 15 residues. The CDR3 DNA follows: TGTGCCAGCGTCCGTCGGGACAGCTCTAATGAAAAACTGTTTTTT. Residues: CASVRRDSSNEKLFF.

The chain joins TRBV4-1 to TRBJ1-4, with 8 bases fitting TRBD1. Germline loops: CDR1 MGHRA, CDR2 YSYEKL. The CDR3 covers 16 residues. V trimming: 4 bases; J trimming: 5 bases; junction bases outside the gene matches: 9. CDR3 DNA: TGCGCCAGCAGCCCAATCGCCGGGACAGGCAATGAAAAACTGTTTTTT. This sequence encodes CASSPIAGTGNEKLFF.

The chain uses TRBV28 and TRBJ2-7; D may be TRBD1 (6 bases). Germline V CDR1 and CDR2: MDHEN, SYDVKM. Trimming shortened V by 3 bases and J by 1 base, and 7 bases separated the two germline ends. This CDR3 is 13 amino acids long. Written as DNA, the CDR3 is TGTGCCAGCAGTTTCGGACAGTCCTACGAGCAGTACTTC. This translates into CASSFGQSYEQYF.

The table lists this clone with a few counts. The V call is TRBV12-3 or TRBV12-4, the J call TRBJ2-1, with a weak D call TRBD1 (6 bases). CDR3 length equals 12 residues. Trimming took off 4 bases at V and 8 bases at J, with 9 bases between the two ends. CDR3 residues: CASSSQGYEQFF. DNA for the CDR3: TGTGCCAGCAGTTCCCAGGGGTATGAGCAGTTCTTC.

The chain links TRBV6-5 to TRBJ2-7; possible D gene TRBD1, 6 bases. CDR1 MNHEY and CDR2 SVGAGI come from the germline V gene. The CDR3 has 11 amino acids. Trimming removed 4 bases from V and 11 bases from J, with 12 bases in between. For the CDR3, the DNA is TGTGCCAGCAGTTCCACAGAGGGGGAGTACTTC. Its protein product is CASSSTEGEYF.

The V and J genes are TRBV10-1 and TRBJ2-1; 10 nucleotides align to TRBD2. Germline V gene lookup returns CDR1 WNHNN and CDR2 SYGVQD (reference sequence). Trimming at V came to 3 bases and at J to 2 bases, leaving 1 base not matched to a gene. The CDR3 has 15 amino acids. The CDR3 region has the DNA TGCGCCAGCAGTGAAGCGGGGGGGCCCTACAATGAGCAGTTCTTC. Translation: CASSEAGGPYNEQFF.